Below are 10 T cell receptor beta chains sequenced from a single sample in a study of T cell changes during pregnancy in multiple sclerosis. This table comes from immunoSEQ multiplex PCR, and its TCRdb copy is limited to in-frame clones, with some not included. Of about 34,000 clones in the sample, approximately 90% were seen once. The sequences come from CD8+ T cells from peripheral blood mononuclear cells, collected in the third trimester of pregnancy. Receptors originate from a female donor with multiple sclerosis, enrolled in a pregnancy study.

The gene calls are TRBV28 and TRBJ1-2; D is undetermined. V lost 5 bases and J 13 bases, leaving 14 bases between the germline ends. CDR3 length: 11 residues. Germline V CDR1 and CDR2: MDHEN, SYDVKM. The CDR3 sequence: CASSPDRAGTF. CDR3 nucleotide sequence: TGTGCCAGCAGTCCCGATCGAGCGGGCACCTTC.

This sequence joins TRBV5-5 and TRBJ2-7; D not certain. The CDR3 extends over 12 amino acids. CDR1 SGHKS and CDR2 YYEKEE come from the germline V gene (reference sequence). The V gene lost 2 bases and the J gene lost 0 bases, with 3 bases spanning the gap. The CDR3 here is CASSFSSYEQYF. CDR3 nucleotide sequence: TGTGCCAGCAGCTTCAGCTCCTACGAGCAGTACTTC.

The genes are TRBV7-9 and TRBJ1-2, with a tentative D call TRBD1 (5 bases). CDR3 length equals 13 residues. With 5 bases removed from V and 6 bases from J, the gap between germline ends came to 13 bases. Germline V gene sequence: CDR1 SEHNR, CDR2 FQNEAQ (reference sequence). This chain's CDR3 is CASSVQGPHGYTF. The CDR3 DNA is TGTGCCAGCAGCGTGCAGGGCCCTCATGGCTACACCTTC. The complete variable domain, with remaining parts taken from reference TRBV7-9 and TRBJ1-2, reads DTGVSQNPRHKITKRGQNVTFRCDPISEHNRLYWYRQTLGQGPEFLTYFQNEAQLEKSRLLSDRFSAERPKGSFSTLEIQRTEQGDSAMYLCASSVQGPHGYTFGSGTRLTVV.

V and J are TRBV5-5 and TRBJ1-2; 7 bases line up with TRBD1. The length of the CDR3 is 15 residues. Germline CDR1 reads SGHKS; CDR2 reads YYEKEE (reference sequence). V gave up 4 bases and J gave up 4 bases; unmatched junction bases: 10. The CDR3 coding sequence is TGTGCCAGCAGCGTACCGGGACAGAACTTCTATGGCTACACCTTC. Translating gives CASSVPGQNFYGYTF.

The rearrangement joins TRBV18 to TRBJ2-3; 8 bases are shared with TRBD2. Germline CDR1 and CDR2: KGHSH and LQKENI. The CDR3 extends over 16 amino acids. With V trimmed by 2 bases and J by 2 bases, 6 bases remained unmatched. The CDR3 DNA is TGTGCCAGCTCACCAAGTTCGGGGGGGGACACAGATACGCAGTATTTT. This codes for CASSPSSGGDTDTQYF.

The V call is TRBV19, the J call TRBJ1-5; 7 nucleotides match TRBD1. The CDR3 consists of 18 residues. The germline V gene encodes CDR1 LNHDA and CDR2 SQIVND (reference sequence). The junction had 8 bases not matched to a gene; V was cut back by 0 bases and J by 0 bases. CDR3 residues: CASSIDPGGLNSNQPQHF. As DNA, the CDR3 is TGTGCCAGTAGTATAGATCCAGGGGGACTGAATAGCAATCAGCCCCAGCATTTT. Using reference TRBV19 and TRBJ1-5 for the parts outside the CDR3, the full variable domain is DGGITQSPKYLFRKEGQNVTLSCEQNLNHDAMYWYRQDPGQGLRLIYYSQIVNDFQKGDIAEGYSVSREKKESFPLTVTSAQKNPTAFYLCASSIDPGGLNSNQPQHFGDGTRLSIL.

CDR3 sequence: CATSRDSLGVDNSPLHF. The DNA of the CDR3 is TGTGCCACCAGCAGAGATTCCCTGGGAGTAGATAATTCACCCCTCCACTTT. The J gene is TRBJ1-6, the V gene TRBV15, with unresolved D. Between the trimmed V and J ends, which lost 0 bases and 5 bases, there was a span of 14 bases. Germline V lookup: CDR1 LNHNV, CDR2 YYDKDF (reference sequence). This CDR3 is built from 17 residues.

This clone appeared a few times. J is TRBJ1-4 and V is TRBV6-1, with TRBD1 identical over 9 bases. J gave up 7 bases and V 0 bases, and 9 bases lay outside the gene matches. Germline V gene lookup returns CDR1 MNHNS and CDR2 SASEGT. The CDR3 extends over 17 amino acids. As DNA, the CDR3 is TGTGCCAGCAGTGAAGCCGTCCCGGGACAGGGCTCTGAAAAACTGTTTTTT. Its protein product is CASSEAVPGQGSEKLFF.

The J gene is TRBJ1-2, the V gene TRBV4-1; 7 bases match TRBD1. This CDR3 comprises 16 residues. Germline CDR1 is MGHRA and CDR2 is YSYEKL. With 4 bases clipped from V and 4 bases from J, the junction kept 12 bases outside the gene matches. CDR3 amino acids: CASSPLWDRASYGYTF. CDR3 nucleotides: TGCGCCAGCAGCCCACTATGGGACAGAGCGAGCTATGGCTACACCTTC.

V and J are TRBV11-2 and TRBJ2-7, with 10 bases fitting TRBD1. The V gene end was trimmed by 3 bases and the J gene end by 1 base; junction bases not matched to a gene: 3. The germline V gene has CDR1 SGHAT and CDR2 FQNNGV. This CDR3 has 15 amino acids. The CDR3 loop reads CASSFGQGGSYEQYF. The CDR3 region has the DNA TGTGCCAGCAGCTTTGGACAGGGGGGTTCCTACGAGCAGTACTTC.